The rows below give T cell receptor beta chains drawn from one sample of a study of cytomegalovirus exposure and HLA in healthy donors. TCRdb's table, derived via immunoSEQ multiplex PCR, lists solely in-frame clones and lacks some. The top ten hold approximately 11% of the sample, which has some 100,000 clones, around 77% seen once. Input material: PBMCs. Receptor source: a man between 40 and 49 years old in good health and CMV-seropositive. The CDR3 runs from the conserved cysteine through the conserved F or W. The order of the fields is clone size, CDR3 length, D gene, J gene, V gene, CDR3 protein, CDR3 DNA. The D gene is left open where the match is weak. Only some rows state a clone size, as once, few, many or a class for expanded clones.

. | 13 | . | TRBJ2-1 | TRBV6-6 | CASSRGFYNEQFF | TGTGCCAGCAGCCGGGGGTTCTACAATGAGCAGTTCTTC
. | 16 | TRBD2 | TRBJ2-2 | TRBV11-1 | CASSLRLAGVTGELFF | TGTGCCAGCAGCTTAAGACTAGCGGGGGTGACCGGGGAGCTGTTTTTT
. | 18 | TRBD2 | TRBJ2-3 | TRBV4-1 | CASSQGLAGGPGSDTQYF | TGCGCCAGCAGCCAAGGGCTAGCGGGGGGACCGGGTTCAGATACGCAGTATTTT
. | 15 | TRBD1 | TRBJ1-1 | TRBV10-3 | CAISQQGRGGTEAFF | TGTGCCATCAGCCAACAGGGGCGAGGAGGCACTGAAGCTTTCTTT
. | 19 | . | TRBJ2-7 | TRBV7-2 | CASVEVFRIGARGYYEQYF | TGTGCCAGCGTGGAGGTCTTCCGAATTGGCGCCAGGGGTTACTACGAGCAGTACTTC
. | 15 | TRBD1 | TRBJ2-2 | TRBV9 | CASSVDRGRTGELFF | TGTGCCAGCAGCGTTGACAGGGGGCGCACCGGGGAGCTGTTTTTT
. | 16 | TRBD1 | TRBJ2-6 | TRBV4-1 | CASSQGTGLGANVLTF | TGCGCCAGCAGCCAGGGGACAGGGTTAGGGGCCAACGTCCTGACTTTC
. | 15 | . | TRBJ2-7 | TRBV11-3 | CASSSSPGQSNEQYF | TGTGCCAGCAGCTCGTCCCCCGGACAGAGCAACGAGCAGTACTTC
. | 14 | . | TRBJ2-3 | TRBV28 | CASTFRQGTDTQYF | TGTGCCAGCACCTTCCGACAGGGCACAGATACGCAGTATTTT
. | 15 | TRBD1 | TRBJ1-3 | TRBV28 | CASKRTGSSGNTIYF | TGTGCCAGCAAACGGACAGGGAGCTCTGGAAACACCATATATTTT
few | 14 | . | TRBJ2-7 | TRBV27 | CASSFLGDSYEQYF | TGTGCCAGCAGTTTCTTAGGGGACTCCTACGAGCAGTACTTC
. | 16 | TRBD1 | TRBJ1-6 | TRBV4-1 | CASSQEQGYYNSPLHF | TGCGCCAGCAGCCAAGAACAGGGGTACTATAATTCACCCCTCCACTTT
. | 15 | . | TRBJ2-2 | TRBV5-1 | CASKTGTTNTGELFF | TGCGCCAGCAAGACCGGGACAACGAACACCGGGGAGCTGTTTTTT
. | 15 | TRBD1 | TRBJ1-2 | TRBV4-3 | CASSRDRESSYGYTF | TGCGCCAGCAGCCGAGACAGGGAATCTTCCTACGGCTACACCTTC
. | 14 | . | TRBJ2-4 | TRBV25-1 | CASSVGQAKNSQYF | TGTGCCAGCAGTGTGGGGCAGGCCAAAAACAGTCAGTACTTC
once | 15 | . | TRBJ2-3 | TRBV19 | CASSKQAVHTDTQYF | TGTGCCAGTAGCAAACAGGCCGTGCACACAGATACGCAGTATTTT
few | 15 | . | TRBJ2-3 | TRBV14 | CASSQDRVSTDTQYF | TGTGCCAGCAGCCAAGACAGGGTTAGCACAGATACGCAGTATTTT
. | 15 | . | TRBJ1-5 | TRBV28 | CASRGAITRNQPQHF | TGTGCCAGCAGGGGAGCCATCACAAGGAATCAGCCCCAGCATTTT
. | 16 | TRBD2 | TRBJ2-1 | TRBV4-3 | CASSQHLAGVHNEQFF | TGCGCCAGCAGCCAACATCTAGCGGGGGTACACAATGAGCAGTTCTTC
. | 16 | . | TRBJ2-5 | TRBV7-8 | CASSFLGAGVGETQYF | TGTGCCAGCAGCTTTTTGGGGGCAGGGGTGGGAGAGACCCAGTACTTC
. | 13 | . | TRBJ1-2 | TRBV28 | CASSLTGPYGYTF | TGTGCCAGCAGTTTGACAGGCCCCTATGGCTACACCTTC
. | 18 | . | TRBJ1-5 | TRBV30 | CAWSRSRVTTVSNQPQHF | TGTGCCTGGAGTAGGTCTCGCGTCACGACAGTTAGCAATCAGCCCCAGCATTTT
few | 15 | TRBD2 | TRBJ2-3 | TRBV2 | CASRRLAGNTDTQYF | TGTGCCAGCAGGCGACTAGCGGGGAACACAGATACGCAGTATTTT
once | 11 | TRBD1 | TRBJ2-1 | TRBV11-3 | CASSLGQEQFF | TGTGCCAGCAGCTTGGGACAGGAGCAGTTCTTC
. | 16 | TRBD1 | TRBJ1-6 | TRBV5-8 | CASSPVDRGPFSPLHF | TGTGCCAGCAGCCCGGTTGACAGGGGGCCTTTTTCACCCCTCCACTTT
. | 14 | TRBD1 | TRBJ2-7 | TRBV30 | CAWSGGQGTYEQYF | TGTGCCTGGAGTGGGGGACAGGGCACCTACGAGCAGTACTTC
once | 14 | TRBD1 | TRBJ1-1 | TRBV5-8 | CASRRTGENTEAFF | TGTGCCAGCAGACGGACAGGCGAGAACACTGAAGCTTTCTTT
. | 15 | . | TRBJ2-4 | TRBV27 | CASSLDFSTGWYQYF | TGTGCCAGCAGTTTAGACTTCTCGACTGGTTGGTATCAGTACTTC
few | 15 | . | TRBJ1-2 | TRBV6-5 | CASSYSGGTNYGYTF | TGTGCCAGCAGTTACTCTGGCGGAACTAACTATGGCTACACCTTC
. | 14 | TRBD1 | TRBJ1-3 | TRBV18 | CASSPGTEGNTIYF | TGTGCCAGCTCGCCCGGGACAGAAGGAAACACCATATATTTT
. | 12 | . | TRBJ2-5 | TRBV7-6 | CASSPVSETQYF | TGTGCCAGCAGCCCCGTGTCGGAGACCCAGTACTTC
. | 14 | . | TRBJ2-5 | TRBV7-6 | CASSLSVALETQYF | TGTGCCAGCAGCTTGAGCGTGGCCCTGGAGACCCAGTACTTC
. | 13 | . | TRBJ1-2 | TRBV28 | CASSLGGRYGYTF | TGTGCCAGCAGTTTGGGGGGGAGGTATGGCTACACCTTC
. | 15 | . | TRBJ1-2 | TRBV7-9 | CASSLSRQANYGYTF | TGTGCCAGCAGCTTATCACGGCAGGCTAACTATGGCTACACCTTC
few | 14 | . | TRBJ1-5 | TRBV6-7 | CASSYSYGDQPQHF | TGTGCCAGCAGTTACTCTTACGGAGATCAGCCCCAGCATTTT
. | 17 | TRBD2 | TRBJ2-5 | TRBV9 | CASSVGTSGGAMETQYF | TGTGCCAGCAGCGTAGGGACTAGCGGGGGGGCCATGGAGACCCAGTACTTC
. | 15 | TRBD1 | TRBJ1-5 | TRBV11-2 | CASSLGPGQGEPQHF | TGTGCCAGCAGCTTAGGCCCCGGACAGGGAGAGCCCCAGCATTTT
. | 13 | TRBD1 | TRBJ1-4 | TRBV2 | CATQGDRDEKLFF | TGTGCCACCCAGGGGGATCGGGATGAAAAACTGTTTTTT
few | 15 | . | TRBJ1-1 | TRBV25-1 | CASSEYGRVRTEAFF | TGTGCCAGCAGTGAATACGGCAGGGTAAGGACTGAAGCTTTCTTT
. | 16 | . | TRBJ1-5 | TRBV7-2 | CASSLTSGSGNQPQHF | TGTGCCAGCAGCCTAACCTCAGGGTCGGGCAATCAGCCCCAGCATTTT
once | 14 | TRBD1 | TRBJ1-4 | TRBV28 | CASSRQGVNEKLFF | TGTGCCAGTAGTAGACAGGGAGTAAATGAAAAACTGTTTTTT
few | 15 | . | TRBJ1-1 | TRBV18 | CASSSGRGMNTEAFF | TGTGCCAGCTCATCAGGGCGGGGGATGAACACTGAAGCTTTCTTT
. | 15 | . | TRBJ2-4 | TRBV5-1 | CASSLAGAAKNIQYF | TGCGCCAGCAGCTTGGCTGGGGCGGCCAAAAACATTCAGTACTTC
. | 16 | TRBD1 | TRBJ1-2 | TRBV7-2 | CASSLGDRGIGGGYTF | TGTGCCAGCAGCTTAGGAGACAGGGGTATAGGTGGCGGCTACACCTTC
. | 13 | . | TRBJ2-1 | TRBV7-3 | CASSLGGGGEQFF | TGTGCCAGCAGCTTAGGTGGGGGAGGTGAGCAGTTCTTC
. | 14 | TRBD2 | TRBJ2-7 | TRBV2 | CASSIAGGTYEQYF | TGTGCCAGCAGTATAGCGGGGGGGACCTACGAGCAGTACTTC
. | 17 | . | TRBJ2-1 | TRBV7-2 | CASSSVKQGPVYNEQFF | TGTGCCAGCAGCTCCGTAAAACAGGGCCCCGTATACAATGAGCAGTTCTTC
. | 13 | TRBD1 | TRBJ2-7 | TRBV28 | CASKGQGAYEQYF | TGTGCCAGCAAGGGACAGGGAGCCTACGAGCAGTACTTC
. | 14 | . | TRBJ1-4 | TRBV2 | CASSVRTTNEKLFF | TGTGCCAGCAGTGTGAGGACAACTAATGAAAAACTGTTTTTT